These 30 T cell receptor beta chains originate from one sample sequenced in a study of PD-1 blockade in classical Hodgkin lymphoma. This table comes from immunoSEQ multiplex PCR, and its TCRdb copy is limited to in-frame clones, with some not included. The table records more than 85,000 clones, more than 70% of them present only once. Time point denoted: cycle 4 day 1 (C4D1), after 5 to 7 weeks of nivolumab. All patients relapsed after autologous stem cell transplantation, and brentuximab vedotin exposure varied. The specimen comprised peripheral blood mononuclear cells (PBMCs), sampled before the fourth cycle of nivolumab. These receptors came from a human donor with classical Hodgkin lymphoma.

The rearrangement joins TRBV10-3 to TRBJ2-7, with TRBD2 identical over 9 bases. This CDR3 has 18 amino acids. In germline, CDR1 is ENHRY, CDR2 SYGVKD. V dropped 5 bases and J dropped 2; count of bases not matched to a gene: 16. This CDR3 is CAISSHPWEREAPYEQYF. CDR3 in DNA: TGTGCCATCAGTTCCCATCCCTGGGAGCGGGAGGCCCCCTACGAGCAGTACTTC.

The chain carries TRBV5-1 and TRBJ2-7; no clear D. The length of the CDR3 is 12 residues. Trimming shortened V by 0 bases and J by 3 bases, and 4 bases separated the two germline ends. Looked up from germline, CDR1 is SGHRS and CDR2 is YFSETQ. The DNA of the CDR3 is TGCGCCAGCAGCTTGGGGGACTACGAGCAGTACTTC. Its translation is CASSLGDYEQYF.

The V call is TRBV5-6, the J call TRBJ2-1, with TRBD2 identical over 7 bases. CDR3 length: 16 amino acids. Germline V CDR1 and CDR2: SGHDT, YYEEEE. V lost 0 bases, J lost 2 bases, and 5 bases stayed unmatched. CDR3 in amino acids: CASSLGGGTPYNEQFF. The CDR3 nucleotides are TGTGCCAGCAGCTTGGGGGGGGGAACCCCCTACAATGAGCAGTTCTTC.

The rearrangement links TRBV19 to TRBJ2-1, with 9 bases that match TRBD2. Germline CDR1 reads LNHDA; CDR2 reads SQIVND (reference sequence). CDR3 length: 14 amino acids. With 3 bases clipped from V and 8 bases from J, the junction kept 5 bases outside the gene matches. The CDR3 loop reads CASSISGSTHEQFF. For the CDR3, the DNA is TGTGCCAGTAGTATTAGCGGGAGTACCCATGAGCAGTTCTTC.

The chain couples TRBV4-2 to TRBJ2-1; a weak D match, TRBD2 (5 bases). V lost 1 base and J 6 bases, leaving 16 bases between the germline ends. The germline gives CDR1 LGHNA, CDR2 YNFKEQ. This CDR3 has 16 amino acids. The CDR3 here is CASSQGYAGVLNEQFF. In DNA, the CDR3 is TGTGCCAGCAGCCAAGGTTACGCGGGCGTTCTCAATGAGCAGTTCTTC.

The J gene is TRBJ1-1, the V gene TRBV18; tentative D call: TRBD1 (5 bases). The V gene lost 2 bases and the J gene lost 3 bases, with 19 bases spanning the gap. Germline CDR1 reads KGHSH; CDR2 reads LQKENI. The CDR3 sequence is 17 residues long. The CDR3 is CASSPAGTAQWDTEAFF. The CDR3 region has the DNA TGTGCCAGCTCACCAGCAGGGACTGCGCAGTGGGACACTGAAGCTTTCTTT.

The chain has TRBV6-5 and TRBJ2-1, with 11 bases identical to TRBD2. Germline trimming cut 2 bases from V and 4 bases from J; bases unmatched to any gene: 4. CDR1 MNHEY and CDR2 SVGAGI come from the germline V gene. The CDR3 sequence is 16 residues long. Here the CDR3 DNA reads TGTGCCAGCAGTTACGTACTAGCGGGAGAATACAATGAGCAGTTCTTC. Protein: CASSYVLAGEYNEQFF.

The count of this clone is one. The rearrangement links TRBV5-4 to TRBJ2-3; no clear D gene. Trimming cost V 0 bases and J 9 bases, with 8 bases left between them. The germline CDR1 and CDR2 sequences are SGHNT and YYREEE (reference sequence). This CDR3 region has 12 residues. Here the CDR3 reads CASSLDSKTQYF. In DNA, the CDR3 is TGTGCCAGCAGCTTGGACAGCAAAACGCAGTATTTT. Variable domain in full (rest from reference TRBV5-4 and TRBJ2-3): ETGVTQSPTHLIKTRGQQVTLRCSSQSGHNTVSWYQQALGQGPQFIFQYYREEENGRGNFPPRFSGLQFPNYSSELNVNALELDDSALYLCASSLDSKTQYFGPGTRLTVL.

The chain employs TRBV27 and TRBJ2-7; the D gene is possibly TRBD2 (7 bases). This CDR3 has 12 amino acids. The germline V and J ends were trimmed by 3 bases and 5 bases, with 8 bases remaining between them. Germline V lookup: CDR1 MNHEY, CDR2 SMNVEV (reference sequence). The chain's CDR3 is CASSFGGHEQYF. The CDR3 bases are TGTGCCAGCAGTTTCGGGGGGCACGAGCAGTACTTC.

V is TRBV28 and J is TRBJ2-2; a weak D match, TRBD1 (6 bases). CDR1 and CDR2 from the germline V gene are MDHEN and SYDVKM. The CDR3 consists of 16 residues. V shed 1 base and J shed 5 bases, with 14 bases lying between them. The DNA of the CDR3 is TGTGCCAGCAGTTTATTGGGAGTCAGGGGTACCGGGGAGCTGTTTTTT. Protein sequence: CASSLLGVRGTGELFF.

The chain uses TRBV29-1 and TRBJ2-7; 11 nucleotides line up with TRBD1. Germline loops: CDR1 SQVTM, CDR2 ANQGSEA. V was clipped by 3 bases and J by 6 bases; unmatched bases: 4. The CDR3 sequence is 13 residues long. The CDR3 spells CSVDPGTGGEQYF. The DNA for the CDR3 is TGCAGCGTTGATCCCGGGACAGGGGGCGAGCAGTACTTC.

The chain links TRBV19 to TRBJ1-2; D unclear. CDR1 and CDR2 (germline): LNHDA, SQIVND (reference sequence). CDR3 size: 11 residues. Trimming stripped 2 bases from V and 9 bases from J, with 7 bases between. In DNA, the CDR3 is TGTGCCAGTAGTATACATCCCAGCTACACCTTC. Translated: CASSIHPSYTF.

The genes are TRBV30 and TRBJ2-1; 7 bases match TRBD2. The CDR3 sequence is 15 residues long. J lost 9 bases, V lost 2 bases, and 13 bases had no gene match. Germline CDR1 GTSNPN, CDR2 SVGIG (reference sequence). CDR3 sequence: CAWSQVGREWGEQFF. In DNA, the CDR3 is TGTGCCTGGAGTCAAGTAGGGCGGGAGTGGGGTGAGCAGTTCTTC.

The genes are TRBV14 and TRBJ2-1; 7 nucleotides line up with TRBD1. This CDR3 spans 16 amino acids. Germline lookup yields CDR1 SGHDN and CDR2 FVKESK. V was clipped by 3 bases and J by 6 bases; unmatched bases: 11. This CDR3 reads CASSQGAGTVFNEQFF. In DNA, the CDR3 is TGTGCCAGCAGCCAGGGGGCCGGGACAGTCTTCAATGAGCAGTTCTTC. The variable domain in full, completed from reference TRBV14 and TRBJ2-1, reads EAGVTQFPSHSVIEKGQTVTLRCDPISGHDNLYWYRRVMGKEIKFLLHFVKESKQDESGMPNNRFLAERTGGTYSTLKVQPAELEDSGVYFCASSQGAGTVFNEQFFGPGTRLTVL.

The chain has TRBV5-4 and TRBJ1-2; 7 bases are shared with TRBD1. The J segment lost 4 bases and the V segment lost 0 bases, leaving 0 bases of the junction unmatched. The CDR3 totals 13 residues. Germline assignment: CDR1 SGHNT and CDR2 YYREEE (reference sequence). CDR3 loop: CASSLDRGYGYTF. CDR3 DNA: TGTGCCAGCAGCTTGGACAGGGGCTATGGCTACACCTTC. Based on the CDR3 plus reference TRBV5-4 and TRBJ1-2, the full variable domain is ETGVTQSPTHLIKTRGQQVTLRCSSQSGHNTVSWYQQALGQGPQFIFQYYREEENGRGNFPPRFSGLQFPNYSSELNVNALELDDSALYLCASSLDRGYGYTFGSGTRLTVV.

The V gene is TRBV5-4, the J gene TRBJ2-1; perhaps TRBD2 as D (5 bases). V was shortened by 0 bases and J by 0 bases, with 7 bases between the two germline ends. The CDR3 consists of 15 residues. Germline V gene sequence: CDR1 SGHNT, CDR2 YYREEE (reference sequence). The CDR3 protein is CASSLGGSSYNEQFF. CDR3 DNA: TGTGCCAGCAGCTTGGGAGGGTCCTCCTACAATGAGCAGTTCTTC.

The rearrangement links TRBV5-4 to TRBJ2-3; a possible D gene is TRBD2 (5 bases). CDR3 length: 15 residues. V was pared by 4 bases and J by 2 bases, with 14 bases between. Germline loops: CDR1 SGHNT, CDR2 YYREEE (reference sequence). The CDR3 DNA sequence: TGTGCCAGCAGCACCTGGGCTAGCCCCACAGATACGCAGTATTTT. Its protein product is CASSTWASPTDTQYF.

The chain employs TRBV30 and TRBJ2-4; D gene uncertain. The germline gives CDR1 GTSNPN, CDR2 SVGIG (reference sequence). V lost 1 base, J lost 7 bases, and 8 bases lay in between. The CDR3 runs 12 residues. The CDR3 nucleotides read TGTGCCTGGAGTGGGCCCGAGAACATTCAGTACTTC. It yields the protein CAWSGPENIQYF. Supplemented by reference TRBV30 and TRBJ2-4, the full variable domain reads SQTIHQWPATLVQPVGSPLSLECTVEGTSNPNLYWYRQAAGRGLQLLFYSVGIGQISSEVPQNLSASRPQDRQFILSSKKLLLSDSGFYLCAWSGPENIQYFGAGTRLSVL.

This chain connects TRBV27 to TRBJ1-2; the D is unclear. Germline V gene lookup returns CDR1 MNHEY and CDR2 SMNVEV (reference sequence). Trimming left V 3 bases short and J 5 bases short, with 16 bases between. The CDR3 totals 15 residues. The CDR3 here is CASSFTISGVYGYTF. The CDR3 bases are TGTGCCAGCAGTTTTACTATAAGCGGGGTGTATGGCTACACCTTC.

V usage is TRBV2 and J usage is TRBJ1-1; 12 bases line up with TRBD1. Looked up from germline, CDR1 is SNHLY and CDR2 is FYNNEI. The CDR3 totals 15 residues. The ends lost 11 bases at V and 4 bases at J; junction bases unmatched: 11. In DNA form, the CDR3 reads TGTGCCGGGTCCCGGGACAGGGGGCTTGGCACTGAAGCTTTCTTT. Translating it yields CAGSRDRGLGTEAFF. The variable domain in full, completed from reference TRBV2 and TRBJ1-1, reads EPEVTQTPSHQVTQMGQEVILRCVPISNHLYFYWYRQILGQKVEFLVSFYNNEISEKSEIFDDQFSVERPDGSNFTLKIRSTKLEDSAMYFCAGSRDRGLGTEAFFGQGTRLTVV.

The chain links TRBV7-2 to TRBJ2-7; the D gene is possibly TRBD2 (5 bases). The germline CDR1 and CDR2 sequences are SGHTA and FQGNSA. Trimming left V 4 bases short and J 5 bases short, with 21 bases between. CDR3 length: 16 residues. The CDR3 sequence: CASSSTPRGRSNEQYF. DNA of the CDR3: TGTGCCAGCAGCTCCACCCCTCGCGGGCGAAGCAACGAGCAGTACTTC.

The V and J genes are TRBV6-1 and TRBJ1-2, with 8 nucleotides matching TRBD1. V shed 3 bases and J 3 bases; nucleotides not matched to a gene: 6. The CDR3 sequence is 15 residues long. Looked up from germline, CDR1 is MNHNS and CDR2 is SASEGT. The CDR3 nucleotides are TGTGCCAGCAGTGACACAGGGGGACTGGACTATGGCTACACCTTC. This codes for CASSDTGGLDYGYTF.

The rearrangement uses TRBV28 and TRBJ2-4, with D perhaps matching TRBD1 (6 bases). Germline V gives CDR1 MDHEN, CDR2 SYDVKM. This CDR3 region has 17 residues. The V gene lost 2 bases and the J gene lost 0 bases, with 14 bases spanning the gap. The CDR3 nucleotides read TGTGCCAGCAGTTTACTGGGGGCAGCGACAGCCAAAAACATTCAGTACTTC. Translated, it gives CASSLLGAATAKNIQYF. Full variable domain (missing parts from reference TRBV28 and TRBJ2-4): DVKVTQSSRYLVKRTGEKVFLECVQDMDHENMFWYRQDPGLGLRLIYFSYDVKMKEKGDIPEGYSVSREKKERFSLILESASTNQTSMYLCASSLLGAATAKNIQYFGAGTRLSVL.

This clone was observed a handful of times. This chain joins TRBV14 and TRBJ2-1; the match to TRBD2 covers 13 bases. Looked up from germline, CDR1 is SGHDN and CDR2 is FVKESK. The trim removed 4 bases at V and 10 bases at J, leaving 4 bases unmatched. The CDR3 totals 14 residues. The CDR3 nucleotides are TGTGCCAGCAGCCTCGGACTAGCGGGAGTCGAGCAGTTCTTC. Its protein is CASSLGLAGVEQFF.

V usage is TRBV18 and J usage is TRBJ2-1, with 14 bases matching TRBD2. CDR1 and CDR2 from the germline V gene are KGHSH and LQKENI. The length of the CDR3 is 19 residues. V was clipped by 2 bases and J by 9 bases; unmatched bases: 15. Here the CDR3 DNA reads TGTGCCAGCTCACCAGAGAAGGGCTACGGACTAGCGGGAGGAGCTGAGCAGTTCTTC. Its protein is CASSPEKGYGLAGGAEQFF.

V usage is TRBV4-1 and J usage is TRBJ2-7; 7 bases map to TRBD2. Trimming took 4 bases from V and 6 from J; bases not matched to a gene: 6. The CDR3 spans 13 residues. Per the germline V gene, CDR1 is MGHRA and CDR2 is YSYEKL. DNA for the CDR3: TGCGCCAGCAGCCTTGGACTAGGGCTCGAGCAGTACTTC. Translated: CASSLGLGLEQYF.

The chain uses TRBV29-1 and TRBJ2-5; possible D gene TRBD1, 6 bases. The CDR3 is 18 residues long. V dropped 4 bases and J dropped 0 bases, with 24 bases sitting between them. The germline CDR1 and CDR2 sequences are SQVTM and ANQGSEA. CDR3 coding DNA: TGCAGCGTTGTTGGACCTTTAGGACAGCGACCGTACCAAGAGACCCAGTACTTC. Encoded protein: CSVVGPLGQRPYQETQYF.

The gene calls are TRBV15 and TRBJ1-5; D gene ambiguous. This CDR3 has 13 residues. Germline V gene lookup returns CDR1 LNHNV and CDR2 YYDKDF (reference sequence). V was cut by 0 bases and J by 1 base, with 1 base left in between. CDR3 bases: TGTGCCACCAGCAGAGAGAGCAATCAGCCCCAGCATTTT. It codes for CATSRESNQPQHF. Supplemented by reference TRBV15 and TRBJ1-5, the full variable domain reads DAMVIQNPRYQVTQFGKPVTLSCSQTLNHNVMYWYQQKSSQAPKLLFHYYDKDFNNEADTPDNFQSRRPNTSFCFLDIRSPGLGDTAMYLCATSRESNQPQHFGDGTRLSIL.

The chain is built from TRBV6-5 and TRBJ2-1; 8 positions match TRBD1. Germline loops: CDR1 MNHEY, CDR2 SVGAGI. Unmatched junction bases numbered 9, after V lost 4 bases and J lost 7 bases. This CDR3 spans 15 amino acids. In DNA form, the CDR3 reads TGTGCCAGCAGTTTCGACAGGGGAGGAGGGAATGAGCAGTTCTTC. Protein sequence: CASSFDRGGGNEQFF.

A note on this clone: Other DNA variants within this sample encode the same CDR3. The genes are TRBV2 and TRBJ2-5; D not resolved. CDR1 and CDR2 (germline): SNHLY, FYNNEI. This CDR3 has 13 residues. Trimming pared 3 bases from V and 1 base from J, leaving 6 bases between. The CDR3 here is CASSESVQETQYF. The CDR3 region has the DNA TGTGCCAGCAGTGAGTCGGTCCAAGAGACCCAGTACTTC.